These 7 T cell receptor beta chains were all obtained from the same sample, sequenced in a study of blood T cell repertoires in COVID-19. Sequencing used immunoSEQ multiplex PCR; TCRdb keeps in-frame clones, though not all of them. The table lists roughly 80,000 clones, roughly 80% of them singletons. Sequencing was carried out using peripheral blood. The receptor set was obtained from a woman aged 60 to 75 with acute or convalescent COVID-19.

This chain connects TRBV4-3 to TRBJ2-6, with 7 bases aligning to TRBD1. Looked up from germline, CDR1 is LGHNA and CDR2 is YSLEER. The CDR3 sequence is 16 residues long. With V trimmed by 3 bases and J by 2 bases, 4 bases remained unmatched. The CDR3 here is CASSHDTGAGANVLTF. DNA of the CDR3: TGCGCCAGCAGCCACGATACAGGGGCTGGGGCCAACGTCCTGACTTTC.

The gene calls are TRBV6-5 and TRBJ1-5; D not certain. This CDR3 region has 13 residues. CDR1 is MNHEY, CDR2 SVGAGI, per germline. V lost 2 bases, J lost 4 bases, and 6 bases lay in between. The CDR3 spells CASSYGSNQPQHF. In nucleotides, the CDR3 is TGTGCCAGCAGTTACGGCAGTAATCAGCCCCAGCATTTT.

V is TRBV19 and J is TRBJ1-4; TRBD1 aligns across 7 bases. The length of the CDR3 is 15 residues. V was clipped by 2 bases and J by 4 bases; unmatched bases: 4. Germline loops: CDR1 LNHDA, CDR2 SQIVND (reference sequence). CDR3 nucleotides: TGTGCCAGTAGTATACGCGACAGGGATAATGAAAAACTGTTTTTT. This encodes CASSIRDRDNEKLFF.

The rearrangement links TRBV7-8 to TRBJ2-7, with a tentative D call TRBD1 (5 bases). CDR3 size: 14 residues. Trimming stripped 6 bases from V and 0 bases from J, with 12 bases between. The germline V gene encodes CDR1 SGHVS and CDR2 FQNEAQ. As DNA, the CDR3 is TGTGCCAGCAGAAAACAGGTACTCTCCTACGAGCAGTACTTC. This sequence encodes CASRKQVLSYEQYF.

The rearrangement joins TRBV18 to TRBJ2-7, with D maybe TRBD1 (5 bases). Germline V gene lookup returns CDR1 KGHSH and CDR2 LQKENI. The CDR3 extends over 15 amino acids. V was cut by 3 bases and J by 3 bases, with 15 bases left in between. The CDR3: CASSPSGQGIYEQYF. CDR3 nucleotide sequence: TGTGCCAGCTCACCCTCAGGACAAGGGATCTACGAGCAGTACTTC.

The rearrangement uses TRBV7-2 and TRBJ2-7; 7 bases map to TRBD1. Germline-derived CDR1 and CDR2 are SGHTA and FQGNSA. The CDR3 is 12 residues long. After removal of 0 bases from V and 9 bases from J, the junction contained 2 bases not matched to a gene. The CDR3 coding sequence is TGTGCCAGCAGCTTAGCTGGGGACAGGCAGTACTTC. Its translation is CASSLAGDRQYF. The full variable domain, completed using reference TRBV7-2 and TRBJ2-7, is GAGVSQSPSNKVTEKGKDVELRCDPISGHTALYWYRQSLGQGLEFLIYFQGNSAPDKSGLPSDRFSAERTGGSVSTLTIQRTQQEDSAVYLCASSLAGDRQYFGPGTRLTVT.

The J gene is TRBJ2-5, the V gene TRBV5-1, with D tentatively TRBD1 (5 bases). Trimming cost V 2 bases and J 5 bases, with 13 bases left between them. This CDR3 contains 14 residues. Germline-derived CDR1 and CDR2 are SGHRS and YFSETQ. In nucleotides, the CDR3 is TGCGCCAGCAGCTTAAAGGGGTCCGGGGAGACCCAGTACTTC. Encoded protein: CASSLKGSGETQYF.